One TCR beta chain is described in this entry. The table came from immunoSEQ multiplex PCR; TCRdb's copy has only in-frame clones and leaves some out. The sample yields approximately 70,000 clones, around 97% seen once. This sample was included in a study of technical replicates of blood from several donors. The sequence derives from a human donor in good health. The source material was T cells isolated from PBMCs.

This CDR3 reads CASSLGPGTIHDAFF. In DNA form, the CDR3 reads TGTGCCAGCAGCTTAGGCCCCGGGACAATACATGACGCTTTCTTT. V is TRBV13 and J is TRBJ1-1, with D possibly being TRBD1 (6 bases). The CDR3 loop spans 15 amino acids. Trimming shortened V by 0 bases and J by 11 bases, and 19 bases separated the two germline ends. CDR1 and CDR2 from the germline V gene are PRHDT and FYEKMQ (reference sequence).